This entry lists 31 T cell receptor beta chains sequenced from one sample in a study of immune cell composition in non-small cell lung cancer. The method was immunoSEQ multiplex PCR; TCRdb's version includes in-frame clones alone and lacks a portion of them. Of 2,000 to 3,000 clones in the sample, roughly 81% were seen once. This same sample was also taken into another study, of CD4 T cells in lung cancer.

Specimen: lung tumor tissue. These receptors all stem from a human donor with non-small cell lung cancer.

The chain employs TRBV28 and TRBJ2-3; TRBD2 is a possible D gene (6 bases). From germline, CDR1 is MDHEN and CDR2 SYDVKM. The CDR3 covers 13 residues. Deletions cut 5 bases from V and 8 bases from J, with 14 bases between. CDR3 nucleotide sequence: TGTGCCAGCAGTCAGGGCGGGACTCGTACGCAGTATTTT. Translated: CASSQGGTRTQYF.

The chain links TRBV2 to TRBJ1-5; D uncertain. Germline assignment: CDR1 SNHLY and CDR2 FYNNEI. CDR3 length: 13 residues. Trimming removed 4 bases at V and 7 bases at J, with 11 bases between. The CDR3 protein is CASSVEGRQPQHF. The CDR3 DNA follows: TGTGCCAGCAGTGTTGAGGGAAGGCAGCCCCAGCATTTT.

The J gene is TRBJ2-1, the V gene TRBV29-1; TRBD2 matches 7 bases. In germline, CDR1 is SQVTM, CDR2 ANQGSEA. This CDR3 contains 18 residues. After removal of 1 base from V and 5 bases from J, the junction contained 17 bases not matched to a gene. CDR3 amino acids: CSVEVEVDWREIHNEQFF. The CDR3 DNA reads TGCAGCGTTGAAGTGGAGGTGGACTGGCGGGAGATCCACAATGAGCAGTTCTTC.

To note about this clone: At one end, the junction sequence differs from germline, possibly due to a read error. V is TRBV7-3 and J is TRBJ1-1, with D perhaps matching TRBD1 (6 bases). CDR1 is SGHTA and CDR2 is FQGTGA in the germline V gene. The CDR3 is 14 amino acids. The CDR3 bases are TGTGCCAGCAGCTCCACCCGGGACACCGATAAAGGGCTCTTT. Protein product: CASSSTRDTDKGLF.

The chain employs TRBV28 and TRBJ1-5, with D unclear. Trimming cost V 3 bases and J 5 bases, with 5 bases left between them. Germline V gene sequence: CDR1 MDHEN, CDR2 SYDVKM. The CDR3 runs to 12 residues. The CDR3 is CASSFPYQPQHF. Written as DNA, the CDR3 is TGTGCCAGCAGTTTCCCGTATCAGCCCCAGCATTTT.

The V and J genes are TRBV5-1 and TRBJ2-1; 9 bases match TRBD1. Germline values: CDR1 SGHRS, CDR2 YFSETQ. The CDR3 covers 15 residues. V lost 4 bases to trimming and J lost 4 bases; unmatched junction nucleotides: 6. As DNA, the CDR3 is TGCGCCAGCAGCCCCGGGGGGACAGGGTACAATGAGCAGTTCTTC. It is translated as CASSPGGTGYNEQFF.

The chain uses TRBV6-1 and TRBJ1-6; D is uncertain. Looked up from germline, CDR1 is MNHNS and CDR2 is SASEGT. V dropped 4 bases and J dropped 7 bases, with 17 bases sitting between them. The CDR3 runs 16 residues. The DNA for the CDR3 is TGTGCCAGCAGTGTTCGGCCCCAATTCGGGAATTCACCCCTCCACTTT. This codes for CASSVRPQFGNSPLHF.

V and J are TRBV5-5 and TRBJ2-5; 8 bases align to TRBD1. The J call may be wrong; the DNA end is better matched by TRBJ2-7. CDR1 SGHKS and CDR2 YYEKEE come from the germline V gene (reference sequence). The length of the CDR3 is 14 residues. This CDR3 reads CASSLGTGRYEQYF. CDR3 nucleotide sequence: TGTGCCAGCAGCTTGGGGACAGGGCGCTACGAGCAGTACTTC.

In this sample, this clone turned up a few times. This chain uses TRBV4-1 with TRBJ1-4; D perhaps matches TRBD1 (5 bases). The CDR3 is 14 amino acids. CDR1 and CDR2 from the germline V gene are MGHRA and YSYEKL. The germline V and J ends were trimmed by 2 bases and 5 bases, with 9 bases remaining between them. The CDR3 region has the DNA TGCGCCAGCAGCCAACTGGGGGGGAATGAAAAACTGTTTTTT. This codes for CASSQLGGNEKLFF.

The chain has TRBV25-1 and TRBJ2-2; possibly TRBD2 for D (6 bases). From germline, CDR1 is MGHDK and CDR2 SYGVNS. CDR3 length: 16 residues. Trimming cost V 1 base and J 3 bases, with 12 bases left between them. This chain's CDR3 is CASSEFDSGYTGELFF. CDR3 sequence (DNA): TGTGCCAGCAGTGAATTCGATAGCGGATACACCGGGGAGCTGTTTTTT.

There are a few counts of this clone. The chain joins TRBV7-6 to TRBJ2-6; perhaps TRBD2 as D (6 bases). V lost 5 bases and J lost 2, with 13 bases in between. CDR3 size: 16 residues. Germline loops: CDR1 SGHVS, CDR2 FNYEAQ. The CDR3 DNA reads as TGTGCCAGCAGCAGAACCGGGAGTACTGGGGCCAACGTCCTGACTTTC. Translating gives CASSRTGSTGANVLTF.

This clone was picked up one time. The CDR3 reads CASSLLGSSGVYNEQFF. In nucleotides, the CDR3 is TGTGCCAGCAGTCTACTGGGTTCTAGCGGGGTTTACAATGAGCAGTTCTTC. The V call is TRBV28, the J call TRBJ2-1, with 9 bases matching TRBD2. V lost 5 bases, J lost 4 bases, and 12 bases stayed unmatched. CDR3 length equals 17 residues. CDR1 is MDHEN and CDR2 is SYDVKM in the germline V gene.

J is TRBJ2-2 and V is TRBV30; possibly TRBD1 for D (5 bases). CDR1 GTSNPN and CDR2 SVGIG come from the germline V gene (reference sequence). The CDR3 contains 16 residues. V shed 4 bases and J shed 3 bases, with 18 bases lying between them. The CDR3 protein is CAWTPGWDWDTGELFF. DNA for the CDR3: TGTGCCTGGACCCCAGGGTGGGATTGGGACACCGGGGAGCTGTTTTTT. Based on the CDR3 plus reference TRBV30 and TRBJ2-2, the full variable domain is SQTIHQWPATLVQPVGSPLSLECTVEGTSNPNLYWYRQAAGRGLQLLFYSVGIGQISSEVPQNLSASRPQDRQFILSSKKLLLSDSGFYLCAWTPGWDWDTGELFFGEGSRLTVL.

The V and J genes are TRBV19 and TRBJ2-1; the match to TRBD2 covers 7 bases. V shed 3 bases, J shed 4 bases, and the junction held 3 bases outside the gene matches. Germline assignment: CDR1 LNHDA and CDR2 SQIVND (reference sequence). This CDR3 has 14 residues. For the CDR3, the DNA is TGTGCCAGTAGTATCAGCGGGAATTACAATGAGCAGTTCTTC. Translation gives CASSISGNYNEQFF.

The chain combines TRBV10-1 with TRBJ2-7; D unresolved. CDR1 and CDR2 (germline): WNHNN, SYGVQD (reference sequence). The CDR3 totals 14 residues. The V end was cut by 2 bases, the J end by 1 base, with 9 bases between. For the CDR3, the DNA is TGCGCCAGCAGTGAGGTTACTAAATCCTACGAGCAGTACGTC. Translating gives CASSEVTKSYEQYV.

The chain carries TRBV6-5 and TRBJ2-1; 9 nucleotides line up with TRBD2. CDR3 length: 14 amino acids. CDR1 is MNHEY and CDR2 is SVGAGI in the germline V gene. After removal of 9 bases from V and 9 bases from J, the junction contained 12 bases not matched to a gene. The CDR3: CASIAGVGMVEQFF. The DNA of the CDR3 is TGTGCCAGTATAGCGGGAGTTGGAATGGTTGAGCAGTTCTTC.

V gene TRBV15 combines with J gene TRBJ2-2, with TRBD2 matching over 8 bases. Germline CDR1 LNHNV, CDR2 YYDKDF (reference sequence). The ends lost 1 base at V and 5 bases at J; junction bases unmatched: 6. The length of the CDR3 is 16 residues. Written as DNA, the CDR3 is TGTGCCACCAGCAGAGGAGCATTAGCGGGGACCGGGGAGCTGTTTTTT. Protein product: CATSRGALAGTGELFF.

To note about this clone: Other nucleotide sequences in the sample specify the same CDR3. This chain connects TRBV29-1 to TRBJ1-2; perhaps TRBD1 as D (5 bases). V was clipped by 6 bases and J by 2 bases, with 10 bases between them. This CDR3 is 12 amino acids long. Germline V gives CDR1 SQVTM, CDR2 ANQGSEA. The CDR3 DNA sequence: TGCAGCGTGGGGGGATTAAACTATGGCTACACCTTC. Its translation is CSVGGLNYGYTF.

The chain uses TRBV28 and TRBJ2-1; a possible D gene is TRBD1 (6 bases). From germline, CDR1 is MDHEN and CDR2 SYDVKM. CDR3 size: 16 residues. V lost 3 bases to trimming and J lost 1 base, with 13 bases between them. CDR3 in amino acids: CASSFAGTPSYNEQFF. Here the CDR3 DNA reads TGTGCCAGCAGTTTCGCCGGGACACCGTCCTACAATGAGCAGTTCTTC.

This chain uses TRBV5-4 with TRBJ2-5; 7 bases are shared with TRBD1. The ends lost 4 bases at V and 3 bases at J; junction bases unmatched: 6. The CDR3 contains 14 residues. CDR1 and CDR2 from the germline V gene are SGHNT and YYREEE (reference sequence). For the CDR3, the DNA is TGTGCCAGCAGCGCCCCCGGGACAGAAGAGACCCAGTACTTC. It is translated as CASSAPGTEETQYF.

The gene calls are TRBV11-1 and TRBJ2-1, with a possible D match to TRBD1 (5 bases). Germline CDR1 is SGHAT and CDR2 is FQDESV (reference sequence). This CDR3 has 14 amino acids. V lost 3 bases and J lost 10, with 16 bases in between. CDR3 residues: CASSFGRQGKEQFF. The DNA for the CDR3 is TGTGCCAGCAGCTTTGGGCGGCAGGGTAAGGAGCAGTTCTTC.

The CDR3 region has the DNA TGTGCCAGCAGCGGAGGACAGGGGGGCACAGATACGCAGTATTTT. This translates into CASSGGQGGTDTQYF. This chain joins TRBV7-9 and TRBJ2-3, with 10 bases fitting TRBD1. The CDR3 spans 15 residues. Trimming cost V 5 bases and J 1 base; bases outside gene matches: 3. Germline V gene sequence: CDR1 SEHNR, CDR2 FQNEAQ (reference sequence).

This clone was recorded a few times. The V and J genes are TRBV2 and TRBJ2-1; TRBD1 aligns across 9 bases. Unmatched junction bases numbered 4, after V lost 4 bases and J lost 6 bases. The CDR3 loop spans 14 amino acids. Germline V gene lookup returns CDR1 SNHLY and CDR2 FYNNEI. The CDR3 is CASSGQGVGNEQFF. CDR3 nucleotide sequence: TGTGCCAGCAGTGGACAGGGGGTTGGCAATGAGCAGTTCTTC.

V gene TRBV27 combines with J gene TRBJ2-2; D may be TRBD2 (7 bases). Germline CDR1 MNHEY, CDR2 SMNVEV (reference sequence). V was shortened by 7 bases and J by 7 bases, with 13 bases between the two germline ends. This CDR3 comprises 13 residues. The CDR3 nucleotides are TGTGCCAGCACCCGAGGGGGGGGCGGGGAGCTGTTTTTT. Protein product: CASTRGGGGELFF.

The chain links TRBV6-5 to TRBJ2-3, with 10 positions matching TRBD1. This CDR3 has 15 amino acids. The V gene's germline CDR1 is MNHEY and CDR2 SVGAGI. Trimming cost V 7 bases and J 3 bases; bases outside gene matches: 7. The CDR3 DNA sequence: TGTGCCAGCAAAGGACGGGGACAGGGGACAGATACGCAGTATTTT. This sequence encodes CASKGRGQGTDTQYF.

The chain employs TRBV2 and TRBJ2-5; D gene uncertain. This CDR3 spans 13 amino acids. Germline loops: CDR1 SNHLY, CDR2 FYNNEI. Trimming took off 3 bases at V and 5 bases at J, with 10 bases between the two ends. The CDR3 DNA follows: TGTGCCAGCAGTGATGAGCGTTTCGAGACCCAGTACTTC. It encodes CASSDERFETQYF.

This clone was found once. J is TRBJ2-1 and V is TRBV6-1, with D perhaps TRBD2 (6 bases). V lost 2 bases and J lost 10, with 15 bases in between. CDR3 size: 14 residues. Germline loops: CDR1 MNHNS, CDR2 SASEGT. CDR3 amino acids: CASSESGGSKEQFF. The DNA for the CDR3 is TGTGCCAGCAGTGAATCCGGAGGGAGCAAAGAGCAGTTCTTC.

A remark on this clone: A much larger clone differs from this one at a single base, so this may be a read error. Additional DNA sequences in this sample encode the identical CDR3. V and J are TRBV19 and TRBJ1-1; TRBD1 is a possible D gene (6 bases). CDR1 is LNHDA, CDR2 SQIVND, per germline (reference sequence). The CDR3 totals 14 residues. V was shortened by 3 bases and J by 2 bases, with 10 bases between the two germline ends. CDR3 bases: TGTGCCAGTAGTATCGGCAGGGGAAACACTGAAGCTTTCTTT. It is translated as CASSIGRGNTEAFF.

DNA of the CDR3: TGTGCCAGCAGCTTAAGTAGCTCCTACAATGAGCAGTTCTTC. This encodes CASSLSSSYNEQFF. V gene TRBV7-3 combines with J gene TRBJ2-1, with D unresolved. V was cut by 1 base and J by 0 bases, with 4 bases left in between. Per the germline V gene, CDR1 is SGHTA and CDR2 is FQGTGA. CDR3 length: 14 residues.

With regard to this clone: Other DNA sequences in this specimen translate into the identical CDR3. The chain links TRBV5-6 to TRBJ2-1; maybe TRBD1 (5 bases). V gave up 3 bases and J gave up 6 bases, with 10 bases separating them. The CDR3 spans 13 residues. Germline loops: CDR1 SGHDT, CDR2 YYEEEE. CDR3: CASSWGTVNEQFF. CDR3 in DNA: TGTGCCAGCAGCTGGGGCACAGTCAATGAGCAGTTCTTC.

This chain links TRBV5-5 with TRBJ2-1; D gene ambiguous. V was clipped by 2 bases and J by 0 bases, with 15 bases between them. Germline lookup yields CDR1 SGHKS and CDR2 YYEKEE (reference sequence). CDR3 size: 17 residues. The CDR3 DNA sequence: TGTGCCAGCAGCTTTCATGCCCACCCGAGCTCCTACAATGAGCAGTTCTTC. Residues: CASSFHAHPSSYNEQFF.